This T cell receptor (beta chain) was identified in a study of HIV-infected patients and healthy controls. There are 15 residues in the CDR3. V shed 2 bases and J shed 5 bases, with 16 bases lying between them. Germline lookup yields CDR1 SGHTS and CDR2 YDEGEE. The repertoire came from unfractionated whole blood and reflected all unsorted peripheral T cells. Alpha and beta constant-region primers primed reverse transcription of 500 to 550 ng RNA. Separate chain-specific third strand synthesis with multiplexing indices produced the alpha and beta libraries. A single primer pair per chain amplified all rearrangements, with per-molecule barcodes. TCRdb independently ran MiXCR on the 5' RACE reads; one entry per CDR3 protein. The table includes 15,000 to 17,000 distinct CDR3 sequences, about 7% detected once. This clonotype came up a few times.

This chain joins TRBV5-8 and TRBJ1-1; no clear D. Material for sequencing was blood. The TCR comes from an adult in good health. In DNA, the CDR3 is TGTGCCAGCAGCTTCCCTTTTGTGGGGTCGACTGAAGCTTTCTTT. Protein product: CASSFPFVGSTEAFF.